This T cell receptor beta chain was sequenced during a study of graft-versus-host responses after intestinal transplantation. Study context: Each transplant was multivisceral, liver-intestinal, or isolated intestinal. General study findings and limits: GvH clones appeared in recipient marrow, some first in ileum or blood. HvG clone declines early post-transplant were associated with peak circulating GvH levels.

Note on this clone: Its antigen is unknown.

Trimming took off 4 bases at V and 4 bases at J, with 11 bases between the two ends. The CDR3 contains 13 residues. The V gene's germline CDR1 is SGHDT and CDR2 YYEEEE. Some clones are missing from TCRdb's copy, which holds only in-frame ones; the method was immunoSEQ multiplex PCR. The table includes roughly 25,000 clones, 93% detected once. This clonotype originated in a human patient who received an intestinal transplant, so some T cells may come from the graft donor. The chain carries TRBV5-6 and TRBJ1-2, with D unresolved. The source was PBMCs, collected 18 days after transplant. The CDR3 sequence is CASSERVGYGYTF. CDR3 DNA: TGTGCCAGCAGCGAGAGGGTTGGCTATGGCTACACCTTC.